The subject of this entry is one T cell receptor beta chain. Its binding antigen is unknown. No base quality information exists; no much larger clone differs at one position. The entry originates in a study of blood T cells in healthy people across ages (dated by TCRdb to the mid-2010s). About the study as a whole: Template switching captured roughly one uniquely barcoded TCR beta cDNA molecule per two T cells in model experiments. Using deep sequencing normalized with unique cDNA molecular identifiers, the study measured how TCR beta repertoire diversity changes with age. The donors were split into four age groups: young (average about 15 years), middle-aged (about 40), aged (roughly 65) and long-lived (approximately 89). Donors of different ages were randomly distributed across sequencing lanes to avoid experimental bias. Using the same blood draw, the study looked at two additional independent replicas of 1 million unique cDNA reads for two donors, one aged 18 to 30 and the other aged 80 or older. Overall results and qualifications from the work: Estimates of total diversity from one million sequenced T cells were regarded as lower bounds and underestimates. Observed TCR beta diversity per million T cells fell roughly linearly with age, and a significant reduction was already apparent by age around 40. Because profiling used bulk unsorted PBMCs, naive and antigen-experienced compartments could not be compared conclusively. Compared with the aged group, the long-lived group had more naive CD4+ T cells, fewer expanded clones and increased TCR diversity, suggesting age selection. Because donor CMV infection status was unknown, age-related changes in expanded clonotypes were potentially confounded. The percentage of naive T cells measured by flow cytometry correlated strongly with observed TCR beta diversity.

The library was prepared using 5' RACE. This sample was sequenced with an Illumina HiSeq 2500. The second PCR ran for about 7 to 11 cycles and used a J-beta primer mix along with a sample-barcoded 5' primer. A template-switch 5' adaptor carrying 12 random nucleotides introduced a unique molecular identifier onto each TCR beta cDNA molecule. At least 2.5 million CDR3-containing paired-end reads were obtained from each sample. First-strand cDNA was synthesized from all RNA with the Mint cDNA synthesis kit, primed by a TRBC-specific oligonucleotide. After uracil-DNA glycosylase treatment, a first 18-cycle PCR used universal primers M1SS and BC2_uni_R on all cDNA. In the original analysis: Normalization of each sample was performed by random selection of 1 million high-quality reads, each carrying a distinct molecular identifier. Reads with shared molecular identifiers were discarded instead of being binned into consensus sequences. MiTCR, with a Q25 quality threshold and the strictest error-elimination algorithm, was used for CDR3 identification, clonotype clustering and error correction. A nonparametric unseen species model using Euler transformation provided a lower-bound estimate of total TCR beta diversity. TCRdb ran its own pipeline on the public reads, namely fastp trimming at Q25 and MiXCR clone calling, and kept in-frame beta chains. Rows with one shared CDR3 protein collapse into an entry with the most common genes and DNA. What appears here as the V and J calls and clone size reflects TCRdb's work, not the paper's. This sample lists around 1,600,000 distinct CDR3 sequences; about 45% were detected once. The ten most abundant clones make up just over 4% of the sample.

Relative to germline, V is 2 bases shorter and J is 4 bases shorter, with 14 bases between their ends. Reading from cysteine to phenylalanine, the CDR3 counts 16 amino acids. CDR3 DNA is the only sequence kept; it has 48 bases, read in frame from the first base. Based on the germline V gene, the CDR1 and CDR2 sequences are MDHEN and SYDVKM. Donors were a few dozen systemically healthy Caucasian individuals from Russia aged roughly 6 to 95 years. Roughly 9 milliliters of peripheral blood were drawn from each donor into EDTA-treated Vacutainer tubes. Ficoll-Paque density-gradient centrifugation was used to isolate PBMCs, with at least 6.5 million per sample. Total RNA was extracted from PBMCs with Trizol reagent, with at least 6 micrograms obtained per sample. For every donor, an aliquot of PBMCs went through flow cytometry to measure the percentages of naive CD45RAhigh/CD27high T cells.

The sequence was collected from a woman aged 18-29 years in good health. Recombination linked TRBV28 to TRBJ2-2; the D gene is possibly TRBD2, with 5 bases matching. Sequencing was carried out using blood. The CDR3 corresponds to CASSLRVGVSTGELFF. The nucleotides read TGTGCCAGCAGTTTACGAGTGGGAGTAAGCACCGGGGAGCTGTTTTTT.